Sequencing of this TCR beta chain was carried out in a study of T-cell reconstitution after alpha-beta-depleted transplantation in children. This clonotype has ten or more counts. The authors prepared the TCRbeta library with unique molecular identifiers. A single record per CDR3 protein comes from TCRdb applying MiXCR to the PCR reads. The sample includes a few hundred thousand distinct CDR3 sequences, roughly an eighth of them seen just once. This TCR derives from a human donor who donated a stem cell graft to a child with combined immunodeficiency. Specimen: PBMCs from the stem cell graft donor, collected from the stem cell graft.

CDR3 nucleotide sequence: TGTGCCAGCAGTTACAACAGGTACAATGAGCAGTTCTTC. Residues: CASSYNRYNEQFF. The chain joins TRBV6-2 or TRBV6-3 to TRBJ2-1, with a tentative D call TRBD1 (5 bases). The CDR3 is 13 residues long. Germline CDR1 MNHEY, CDR2 SVGEGT. V was cut by 2 bases and J by 4 bases, with 6 bases left in between.